This T cell receptor beta chain was sequenced in a study of T cell responses to AZD1222 COVID-19 vaccine. Profiled with immunoSEQ multiplex PCR; TCRdb holds only in-frame clones, not every one. The table records about 150,000 clones, roughly 91% of them present only once. Germline CDR1 SGHTA, CDR2 FQGNSA. V lost 3 bases to trimming and J lost 5 bases; unmatched junction nucleotides: 4. The CDR3 totals 14 residues. The specimen comprised peripheral blood, sampled 28 days after the second AZD1222 dose. The TCR sequence derives from an adult who received the AZD1222 COVID-19 vaccine. This rearrangement joins TRBV7-2 to TRBJ1-1; 9 nucleotides line up with TRBD1. The CDR3 protein is CASSFRDRVTEAFF. DNA for the CDR3: TGTGCCAGCAGCTTCAGGGACAGGGTAACTGAAGCTTTCTTT.